The clone carrying this TCR beta chain was observed many times. Its cognate antigen is unknown. This entry is derived from a study of molecular identifiers for immune sequencing clone quantification. Study-wide points: Same-barcode identical TCR molecules could make highly expanded clones look smaller than they are. Even with 800,000 to 1,000,000 naive cells present, spiked Jurkat TCR RNA from one cell was reportedly detectable.

TCRdb analysed the PCR reads with MiXCR anew, one entry per CDR3 protein. In the table there are under 650,000 distinct CDR3 sequences, about 20% of which are singletons. The CDR3 is 15 residues long. Looked up from germline, CDR1 is MNHEY and CDR2 is SMNVEV (reference sequence). Unmatched junction bases numbered 3, after V lost 3 bases and J lost 3 bases. With 10%, 30% or 50% of RNA, about 17,000 to 1,000,000 naive CD8 T cells were sequenced. This sequence was found in a human donor in good health. Some libraries in this study had Jurkat cell RNA spiked in. V usage is TRBV27 and J usage is TRBJ2-3; TRBD2 matches at 10 bases. The sample taken for sequencing was naive CD8+ T cells from blood, with Jurkat cell RNA spiked in. Described subset: FACS-sorted CD8+CD4-CCR7+CD45RA+ naive T cells. The CDR3 protein is CASSFRTSGTDTQYF. The CDR3 nucleotides are TGTGCCAGCAGTTTTCGGACTAGCGGTACAGATACGCAGTATTTT.